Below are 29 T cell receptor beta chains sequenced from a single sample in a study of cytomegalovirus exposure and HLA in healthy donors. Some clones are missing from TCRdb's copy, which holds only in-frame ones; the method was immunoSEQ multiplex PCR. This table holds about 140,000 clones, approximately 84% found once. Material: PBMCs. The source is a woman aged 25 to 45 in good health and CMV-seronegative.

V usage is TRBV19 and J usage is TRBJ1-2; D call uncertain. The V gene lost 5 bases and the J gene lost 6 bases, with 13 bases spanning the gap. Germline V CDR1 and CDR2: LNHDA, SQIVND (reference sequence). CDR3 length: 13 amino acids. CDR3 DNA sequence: TGTGCCAGTAGTTCGGTCTCTATTGATGGCTACACCTTC. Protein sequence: CASSSVSIDGYTF.

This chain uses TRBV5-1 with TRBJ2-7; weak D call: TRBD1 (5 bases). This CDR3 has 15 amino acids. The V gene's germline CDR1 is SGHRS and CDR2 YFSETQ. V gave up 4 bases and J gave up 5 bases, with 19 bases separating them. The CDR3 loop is CASSRVAGRFHEQYF. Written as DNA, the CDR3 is TGCGCCAGCAGCCGGGTGGCAGGGCGGTTCCACGAGCAGTACTTC.

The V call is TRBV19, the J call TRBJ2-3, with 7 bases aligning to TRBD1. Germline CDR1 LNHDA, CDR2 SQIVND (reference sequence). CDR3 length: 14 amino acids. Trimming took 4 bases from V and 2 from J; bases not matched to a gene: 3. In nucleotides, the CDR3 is TGTGCCAGTAGTAGACAGGGATCCACAGATACGCAGTATTTT. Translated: CASSRQGSTDTQYF.

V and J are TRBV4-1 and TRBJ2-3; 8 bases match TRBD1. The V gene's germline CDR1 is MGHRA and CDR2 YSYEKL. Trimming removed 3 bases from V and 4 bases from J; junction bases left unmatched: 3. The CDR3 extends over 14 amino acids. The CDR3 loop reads CASSQGQVSDTQYF. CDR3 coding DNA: TGCGCCAGCAGCCAGGGACAGGTTTCAGATACGCAGTATTTT.

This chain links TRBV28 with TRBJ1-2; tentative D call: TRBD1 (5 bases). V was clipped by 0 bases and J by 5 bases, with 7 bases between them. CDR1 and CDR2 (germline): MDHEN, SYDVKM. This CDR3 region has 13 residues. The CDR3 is CASSLWAGYGYTF. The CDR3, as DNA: TGTGCCAGCAGTTTATGGGCAGGGTATGGCTACACCTTC.

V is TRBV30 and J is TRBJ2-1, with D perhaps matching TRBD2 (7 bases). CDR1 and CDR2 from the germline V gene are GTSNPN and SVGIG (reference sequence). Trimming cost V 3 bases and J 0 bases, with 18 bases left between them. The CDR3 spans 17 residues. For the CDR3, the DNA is TGTGCCTGGAGGCCTCGTCGGGGGGCAAGCTCCTACAATGAGCAGTTCTTC. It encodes CAWRPRRGASSYNEQFF. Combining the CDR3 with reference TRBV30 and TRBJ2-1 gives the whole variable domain SQTIHQWPATLVQPVGSPLSLECTVEGTSNPNLYWYRQAAGRGLQLLFYSVGIGQISSEVPQNLSASRPQDRQFILSSKKLLLSDSGFYLCAWRPRRGASSYNEQFFGPGTRLTVL.

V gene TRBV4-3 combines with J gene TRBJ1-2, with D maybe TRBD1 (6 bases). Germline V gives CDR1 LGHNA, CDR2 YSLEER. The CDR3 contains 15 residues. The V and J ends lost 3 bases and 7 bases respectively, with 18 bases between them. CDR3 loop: CASSQRLRDIRGYTF. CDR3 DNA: TGCGCCAGCAGCCAGAGATTACGGGACATTCGTGGCTACACCTTC.

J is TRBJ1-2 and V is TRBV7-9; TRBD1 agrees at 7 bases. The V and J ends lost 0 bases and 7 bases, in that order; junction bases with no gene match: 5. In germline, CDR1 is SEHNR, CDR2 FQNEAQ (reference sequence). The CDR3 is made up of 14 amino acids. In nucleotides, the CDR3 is TGTGCCAGCAGCTTAGCAGGGCACAGGGGTGGCTACACCTTC. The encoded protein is CASSLAGHRGGYTF.

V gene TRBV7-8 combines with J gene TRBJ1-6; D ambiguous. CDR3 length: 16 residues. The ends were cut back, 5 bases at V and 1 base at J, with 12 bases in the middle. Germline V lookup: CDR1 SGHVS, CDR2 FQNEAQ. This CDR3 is CASSPQEASYNSPLHF. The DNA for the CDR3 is TGTGCCAGCAGCCCCCAGGAGGCGTCCTATAATTCACCCCTCCACTTT.

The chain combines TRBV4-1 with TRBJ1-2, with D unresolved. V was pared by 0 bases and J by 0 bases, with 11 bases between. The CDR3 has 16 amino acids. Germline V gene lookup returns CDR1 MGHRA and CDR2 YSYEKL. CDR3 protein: CASSQDLVSSNYGYTF. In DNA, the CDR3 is TGCGCCAGCAGCCAAGATCTTGTGAGTTCTAACTATGGCTACACCTTC.

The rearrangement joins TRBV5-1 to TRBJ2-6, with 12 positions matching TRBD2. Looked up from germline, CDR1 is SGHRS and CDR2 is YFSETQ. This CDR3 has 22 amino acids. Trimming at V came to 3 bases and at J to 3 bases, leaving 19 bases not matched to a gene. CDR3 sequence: CASSSRPIGLAGGLYGANVLTF. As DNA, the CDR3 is TGCGCCAGCAGCTCCAGACCTATAGGCCTAGCGGGGGGGCTATATGGGGCCAACGTCCTGACTTTC.

This chain's CDR3 is CASSLRTSGGTDTQYF. The CDR3 nucleotides read TGTGCCAGCAGCCTGCGGACTAGCGGGGGCACAGATACGCAGTATTTT. The V call is TRBV7-3, the J call TRBJ2-3, with TRBD2 matching 12 bases. With 5 bases clipped from V and 1 base from J, the junction kept 4 bases outside the gene matches. From germline, CDR1 is SGHTA and CDR2 FQGTGA. The CDR3 length is 16 residues.

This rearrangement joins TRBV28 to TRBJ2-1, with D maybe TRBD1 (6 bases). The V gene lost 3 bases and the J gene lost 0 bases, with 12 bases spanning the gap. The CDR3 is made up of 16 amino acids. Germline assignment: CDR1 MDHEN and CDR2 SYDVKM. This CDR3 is CASSFYRASSYNEQFF. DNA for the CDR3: TGTGCCAGCAGTTTTTACAGGGCCAGCTCCTACAATGAGCAGTTCTTC.

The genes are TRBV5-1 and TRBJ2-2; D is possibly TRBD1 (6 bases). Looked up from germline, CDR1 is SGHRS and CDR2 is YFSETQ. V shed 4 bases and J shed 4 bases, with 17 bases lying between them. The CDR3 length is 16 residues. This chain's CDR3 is CASSKAGQGSTGELFF. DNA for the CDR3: TGCGCCAGCAGCAAGGCCGGTCAGGGGAGCACCGGGGAGCTGTTTTTT.

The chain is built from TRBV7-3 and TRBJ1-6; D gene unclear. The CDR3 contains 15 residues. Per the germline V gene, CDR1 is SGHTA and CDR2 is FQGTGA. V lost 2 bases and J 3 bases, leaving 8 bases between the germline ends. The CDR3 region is CASSLYGYYNSPLHF. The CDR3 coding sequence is TGTGCCAGCAGCTTATACGGGTACTATAATTCACCCCTCCACTTT.

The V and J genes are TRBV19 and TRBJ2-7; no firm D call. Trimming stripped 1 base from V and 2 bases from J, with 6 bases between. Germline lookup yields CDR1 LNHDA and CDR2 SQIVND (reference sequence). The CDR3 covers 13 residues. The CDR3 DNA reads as TGTGCCAGTAGTATAGGAAGAGCCTACGAGCAGTACTTC. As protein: CASSIGRAYEQYF.

The CDR3 sequence is CASSPRASNYGYTF. As DNA, the CDR3 is TGTGCCAGCAGCCCGAGGGCTAGTAACTATGGCTACACCTTC. The chain uses TRBV27 and TRBJ1-2; D call uncertain. Germline CDR1 MNHEY, CDR2 SMNVEV (reference sequence). The ends were cut back, 6 bases at V and 1 base at J, with 12 bases in the middle. This CDR3 contains 14 residues.

This CDR3 is CASSQEPGQGMTTQYF. DNA for the CDR3: TGCGCCAGCAGCCAAGAACCGGGACAGGGAATGACGACCCAGTACTTC. The chain carries TRBV4-1 and TRBJ2-5, with 9 bases aligning to TRBD1. V lost 0 bases and J lost 7; bases outside the gene matches: 9. Germline values: CDR1 MGHRA, CDR2 YSYEKL. This CDR3 comprises 16 residues.

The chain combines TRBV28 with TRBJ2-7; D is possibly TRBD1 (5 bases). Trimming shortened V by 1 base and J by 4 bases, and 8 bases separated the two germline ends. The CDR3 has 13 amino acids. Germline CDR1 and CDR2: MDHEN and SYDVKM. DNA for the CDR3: TGTGCCAGCAGTTTATATGCAGGGTACGAGCAGTACTTC. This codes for CASSLYAGYEQYF.

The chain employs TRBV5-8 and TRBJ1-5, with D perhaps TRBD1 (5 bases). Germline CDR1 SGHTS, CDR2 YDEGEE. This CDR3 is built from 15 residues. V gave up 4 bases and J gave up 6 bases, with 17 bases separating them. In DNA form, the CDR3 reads TGTGCCAGCAGCGCCGGGGGGGGACCAGGTCAGCCCCAGCATTTT. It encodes CASSAGGGPGQPQHF.

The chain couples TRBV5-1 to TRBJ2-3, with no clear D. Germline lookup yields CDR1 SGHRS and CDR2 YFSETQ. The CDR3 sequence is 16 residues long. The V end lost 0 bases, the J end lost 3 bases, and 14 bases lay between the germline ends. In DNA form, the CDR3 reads TGCGCCAGCAGCTTGGCGGATTGGGCTTTGACAGATACGCAGTATTTT. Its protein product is CASSLADWALTDTQYF.

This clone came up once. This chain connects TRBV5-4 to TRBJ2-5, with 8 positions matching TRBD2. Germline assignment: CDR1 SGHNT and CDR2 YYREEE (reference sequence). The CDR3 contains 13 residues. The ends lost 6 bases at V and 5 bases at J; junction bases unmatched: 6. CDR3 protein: CASKKAGVETQYF. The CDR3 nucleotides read TGTGCCAGCAAAAAAGCGGGGGTGGAGACCCAGTACTTC.

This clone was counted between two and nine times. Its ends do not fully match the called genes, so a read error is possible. For the CDR3, the DNA is TGTGCCAGCAGCCAAGGGGGCCTAATCTACTTT. Its protein is CASSQGGLIYF. The rearrangement uses TRBV14 and TRBJ1-6; D is possibly TRBD1 (5 bases). Germline V gives CDR1 SGHDN, CDR2 FVKESK. There are 11 residues in the CDR3.

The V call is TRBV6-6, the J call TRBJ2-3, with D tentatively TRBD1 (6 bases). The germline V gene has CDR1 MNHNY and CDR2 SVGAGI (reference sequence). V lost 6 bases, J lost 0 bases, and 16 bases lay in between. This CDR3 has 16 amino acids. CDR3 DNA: TGTGCCAGCAGGCTTAGGACAGACTCTAGCACAGATACGCAGTATTTT. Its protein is CASRLRTDSSTDTQYF.

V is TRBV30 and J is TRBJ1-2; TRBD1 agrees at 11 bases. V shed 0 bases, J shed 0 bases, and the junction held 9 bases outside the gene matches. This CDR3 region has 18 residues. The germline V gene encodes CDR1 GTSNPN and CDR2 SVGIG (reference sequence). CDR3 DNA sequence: TGTGCCTGGAGTGTAATATGGGACAGGGGGTTCCCTAACTATGGCTACACCTTC. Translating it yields CAWSVIWDRGFPNYGYTF.

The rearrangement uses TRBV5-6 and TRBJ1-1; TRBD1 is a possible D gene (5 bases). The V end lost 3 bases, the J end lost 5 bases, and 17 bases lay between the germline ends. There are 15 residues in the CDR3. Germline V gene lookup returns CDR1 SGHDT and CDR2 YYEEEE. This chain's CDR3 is CASSWPGTKRTEAFF. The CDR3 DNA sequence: TGTGCCAGCAGCTGGCCCGGGACTAAGAGAACTGAAGCTTTCTTT.

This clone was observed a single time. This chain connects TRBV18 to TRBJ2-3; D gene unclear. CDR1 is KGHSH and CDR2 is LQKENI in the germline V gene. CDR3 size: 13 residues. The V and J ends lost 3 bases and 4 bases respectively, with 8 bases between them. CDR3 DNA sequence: TGTGCCAGCTCACCCCCCTCGGCAGATACGCAGTATTTT. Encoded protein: CASSPPSADTQYF.

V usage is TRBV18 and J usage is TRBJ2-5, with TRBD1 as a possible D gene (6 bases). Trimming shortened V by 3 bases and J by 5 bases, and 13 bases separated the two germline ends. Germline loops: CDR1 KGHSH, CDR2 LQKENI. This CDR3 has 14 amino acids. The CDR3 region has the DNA TGTGCCAGCTCACCGGACAGTCCCTCCGAGACCCAGTACTTC. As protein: CASSPDSPSETQYF.

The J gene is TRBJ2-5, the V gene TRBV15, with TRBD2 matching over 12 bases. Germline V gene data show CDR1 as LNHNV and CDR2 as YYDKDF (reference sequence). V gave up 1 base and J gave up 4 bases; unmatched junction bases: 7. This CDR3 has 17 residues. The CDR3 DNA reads TGTGCCACCAGCAGAGCTAGCGGGGGGGCCTCGGCAGAGACCCAGTACTTC. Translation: CATSRASGGASAETQYF.